This T cell receptor (beta chain) originates from a study of vaccination and CD4 T cells after COVID-19. Germline V gene sequence: CDR1 DFQATT, CDR2 SNEGSKA (reference sequence). V lost 8 bases and J 1 base, leaving 9 bases between the germline ends. The CDR3 contains 11 residues. The study sequenced cultured CD4+ T cell DNA using the Oncomine TCR Beta short-read assay. TCRdb re-analysed the PCR reads in MiXCR, keeping a single row per CDR3 protein. Of 9,500 or so distinct CDR3 sequences listed, approximately 29% are singletons. The study's findings and limits: With convalescent patients, a median roughly 83% of reactive clones emerged solely after vaccination.

Treatment here: approximately nine-day PBMC culture with coronavirus spike peptide pools or control peptides (ViraFEST assay). This clonotype was picked up a small number of times. Its antigen is unidentified. The starting material was CD4+ T cells from blood, cultured in vitro, obtained after SARS-CoV-2 vaccination. The chain couples TRBV20-1 to TRBJ2-7; no clear D gene. The TCR comes from a human donor who had recovered from COVID-19. The CDR3 loop reads CSSSFSYEQYF. For the CDR3, the DNA is TGCAGTTCCTCATTTTCCTACGAGCAGTACTTC.